Ten or more counts support the clone carrying this T cell receptor beta chain. Its matching antigen is unknown. The CDR3 is 19 residues long. Per germline, CDR1 DFQATT and CDR2 SNEGSKA (reference sequence). V shed 0 bases and J 0 bases; nucleotides not matched to a gene: 17. These data originate in a study of T cells in Graves' hyperthyroidism and ophthalmopathy. About the research overall: Blood was drawn when the patient was first diagnosed and still untreated.

General study findings and limits: Classification by a 13 V-J model distinguished ophthalmopathy from stable hyperthyroidism.

From RNA transcripts, TCR beta CDR3 regions were amplified. The HTBI primer set served for first-round RT-PCR of the TCR CDR3. TCRdb independently ran MiXCR on the multiplex PCR reads; one entry per CDR3 protein. The profile shows hundreds of thousands of distinct CDR3 sequences, about an eighth of them singletons. The receptor was derived from a man in his fifties or sixties with Graves' ophthalmopathy. Material for sequencing was blood. This rearrangement joins TRBV20-1 to TRBJ2-7, with 7 bases fitting TRBD2. This CDR3 reads CSARDYEGADGGSSYEQYF. Here the CDR3 DNA reads TGCAGTGCTAGAGATTATGAGGGAGCCGACGGGGGGAGCTCCTACGAGCAGTACTTC.